Listed below are T cell receptor beta chains from one sample, sequenced in a study of neoadjuvant anti-PD-1 for oral cavity cancer. Data came from immunoSEQ multiplex PCR; TCRdb stores just in-frame clones and leaves some out. The table includes around 18,000 clones, approximately 71% detected once. Sequencing was performed on PBMCs, taken before nivolumab (anti-PD-1) treatment. These receptors came from a person between 35 and 79 years old with oral cavity squamous cell carcinoma. Each CDR3 is given with its conserved first and last residue. Fields, in order: J gene, clone size, D gene, V gene, CDR3 protein, CDR3 DNA. A D gene is named only where the DNA matches it firmly. Only part of the rows carry a size: once, few, many, or a class if the clone is expanded.

j_call: TRBJ2-1
clone_size: .
d_call: .
v_call: TRBV7-8
cdr3_aa: CASSGVGPSSYNEQFF
cdr3_nt: TGTGCCAGCAGCGGTGTGGGGCCAAGCTCCTACAATGAGCAGTTCTTC

j_call: TRBJ1-1
clone_size: once
d_call: .
v_call: TRBV10-3
cdr3_aa: CAISWDSKNTEAFF
cdr3_nt: TGTGCCATCAGCTGGGACTCCAAGAACACTGAAGCTTTCTTT

j_call: TRBJ2-1
clone_size: .
d_call: TRBD2
v_call: TRBV7-3
cdr3_aa: CASSTQAGGLNEQFF
cdr3_nt: TGTGCCAGCTCCACCCAGGCGGGAGGGCTTAATGAGCAGTTCTTC

j_call: TRBJ2-7
clone_size: .
d_call: .
v_call: TRBV5-1
cdr3_aa: CASSLNQGREQYF
cdr3_nt: TGCGCCAGCAGCCTTAACCAGGGGCGAGAGCAGTACTTC

j_call: TRBJ2-1
clone_size: .
d_call: TRBD1
v_call: TRBV5-6
cdr3_aa: CASSAGQGIYNEQFF
cdr3_nt: TGTGCCAGCAGCGCAGGACAGGGAATTTACAATGAGCAGTTCTTC

j_call: TRBJ2-2
clone_size: .
d_call: .
v_call: TRBV7-9
cdr3_aa: CASSLVRVSTGELFF
cdr3_nt: TGTGCCAGCAGCTTAGTACGGGTTTCTACCGGGGAGCTGTTTTTT

j_call: TRBJ2-7
clone_size: .
d_call: .
v_call: TRBV4-1
cdr3_aa: CASSPILGLSLFVGEQYF
cdr3_nt: TGCGCCAGCAGCCCGATTCTGGGACTCTCCCTTTTTGTGGGAGAGCAGTACTTC

j_call: TRBJ1-2
clone_size: .
d_call: .
v_call: TRBV7-6
cdr3_aa: CASSLGAGRSGYTF
cdr3_nt: TGTGCCAGCAGCCTGGGGGCAGGGAGGAGTGGCTACACCTTC

j_call: TRBJ2-7
clone_size: few
d_call: TRBD1
v_call: TRBV10-3
cdr3_aa: CAIGEQGANYEQYF
cdr3_nt: TGTGCCATCGGTGAACAGGGGGCGAACTACGAGCAGTACTTC

j_call: TRBJ2-5
clone_size: .
d_call: .
v_call: TRBV19
cdr3_aa: CASSISVVSQETQYF
cdr3_nt: TGTGCCAGTAGTATATCAGTGGTCTCTCAAGAGACCCAGTACTTC

j_call: TRBJ2-7
clone_size: once
d_call: TRBD1
v_call: TRBV9
cdr3_aa: CASSVEGGTGGIYEQYF
cdr3_nt: TGTGCCAGCAGCGTAGAGGGAGGGACAGGGGGCATATACGAGCAGTACTTC

j_call: TRBJ1-5
clone_size: .
d_call: .
v_call: TRBV5-1
cdr3_aa: CASSLEGGSNQPQHF
cdr3_nt: TGCGCCAGCAGCTTGGAAGGAGGAAGCAATCAGCCCCAGCATTTT

j_call: TRBJ2-3
clone_size: .
d_call: .
v_call: TRBV9
cdr3_aa: CASSVAGSVIDTQYF
cdr3_nt: TGTGCCAGCAGCGTAGCCGGGAGTGTTATAGATACGCAGTATTTT

j_call: TRBJ2-4
clone_size: .
d_call: TRBD2
v_call: TRBV19
cdr3_aa: CASSMPAGKGVAKNIQYF
cdr3_nt: TGTGCCAGTAGTATGCCAGCGGGAAAAGGGGTAGCCAAAAACATTCAGTACTTC

j_call: TRBJ1-2
clone_size: few
d_call: .
v_call: TRBV28
cdr3_aa: CASRVARGYTF
cdr3_nt: TGTGCCAGCAGGGTGGCGCGGGGCTACACCTTC

j_call: TRBJ2-2
clone_size: few
d_call: TRBD1
v_call: TRBV10-3
cdr3_aa: CAIRPGTGTGELFF
cdr3_nt: TGTGCCATCAGACCCGGGACAGGCACCGGGGAGCTGTTTTTT

j_call: TRBJ2-7
clone_size: .
d_call: TRBD2
v_call: TRBV20-1
cdr3_aa: CSALGGEQYF
cdr3_nt: TGCAGTGCTCTCGGGGGGGAGCAGTACTTC

j_call: TRBJ2-4
clone_size: once
d_call: .
v_call: TRBV5-1
cdr3_aa: CASSLEGANIQYF
cdr3_nt: TGCGCCAGCAGCTTGGAAGGGGCAAACATTCAGTACTTC

j_call: TRBJ1-5
clone_size: .
d_call: TRBD1
v_call: TRBV10-3
cdr3_aa: CAISKGTGGGKYSNQPQHF
cdr3_nt: TGTGCCATCAGTAAAGGGACAGGGGGCGGAAAATATAGCAATCAGCCCCAGCATTTT

j_call: TRBJ2-7
clone_size: .
d_call: .
v_call: TRBV29-1
cdr3_aa: CSVRGQSSYEQYF
cdr3_nt: TGCAGCGTTCGAGGCCAGAGCTCCTACGAGCAGTACTTC

j_call: TRBJ2-1
clone_size: .
d_call: TRBD2
v_call: TRBV6-1
cdr3_aa: CASRVAGPSYNEQFF
cdr3_nt: TGTGCCAGCAGGGTAGCGGGCCCGAGCTACAATGAGCAGTTCTTC

j_call: TRBJ2-7
clone_size: .
d_call: TRBD2
v_call: TRBV6-1
cdr3_aa: CASIRLAGGLYEQYF
cdr3_nt: TGTGCCAGCATACGACTAGCGGGAGGGCTCTACGAGCAGTACTTC

j_call: TRBJ2-5
clone_size: .
d_call: .
v_call: TRBV6-5
cdr3_aa: CASSYSRGHQETQYF
cdr3_nt: TGTGCCAGCAGTTACTCAAGGGGACACCAAGAGACCCAGTACTTC

j_call: TRBJ2-4
clone_size: .
d_call: .
v_call: TRBV2
cdr3_aa: CASSRLQGSKNIQYF
cdr3_nt: TGTGCCAGCAGCAGACTACAGGGTTCCAAAAACATTCAGTACTTC

j_call: TRBJ1-1
clone_size: few
d_call: TRBD1
v_call: TRBV2
cdr3_aa: CASSGDRARGNEAFF
cdr3_nt: TGTGCCAGCAGTGGGGACAGGGCCCGGGGTAATGAAGCTTTCTTT

j_call: TRBJ2-4
clone_size: .
d_call: TRBD2
v_call: TRBV4-1
cdr3_aa: CASSQDIAGGLAKNIQYF
cdr3_nt: TGCGCCAGCAGCCAGGACATAGCGGGAGGCCTAGCCAAAAACATTCAGTACTTC

j_call: TRBJ2-7
clone_size: .
d_call: .
v_call: TRBV27
cdr3_aa: CASSLLRVPYGEQYF
cdr3_nt: TGTGCCAGCAGTTTATTGAGGGTACCTTATGGCGAGCAGTACTTC

j_call: TRBJ2-5
clone_size: .
d_call: .
v_call: TRBV6-1
cdr3_aa: CASSALDRGTQYF
cdr3_nt: TGTGCCAGCAGTGCCCTAGATCGGGGGACCCAGTACTTC

j_call: TRBJ1-5
clone_size: .
d_call: TRBD1
v_call: TRBV2
cdr3_aa: CASSRDSINQPQHF
cdr3_nt: TGTGCCAGCAGTCGGGACAGCATTAATCAGCCCCAGCATTTT

j_call: TRBJ2-1
clone_size: .
d_call: TRBD2
v_call: TRBV5-1
cdr3_aa: CASSTGTSGYNEQFF
cdr3_nt: TGCGCCAGCTCAACCGGGACTAGCGGATACAATGAGCAGTTCTTC

j_call: TRBJ1-5
clone_size: .
d_call: TRBD1
v_call: TRBV4-1
cdr3_aa: CASSPGDRGKQPQHF
cdr3_nt: TGCGCCAGCAGCCCAGGGGACAGGGGAAAACAGCCCCAGCATTTT

j_call: TRBJ2-1
clone_size: .
d_call: .
v_call: TRBV7-6
cdr3_aa: CASSLNWLAGNEQFF
cdr3_nt: TGTGCCAGCAGCTTAAATTGGCTAGCTGGCAATGAGCAGTTCTTC

j_call: TRBJ2-1
clone_size: .
d_call: TRBD2
v_call: TRBV6-1
cdr3_aa: CASSELAGVNEQFF
cdr3_nt: TGTGCCAGCAGTGAACTAGCGGGGGTCAATGAGCAGTTCTTC

j_call: TRBJ2-7
clone_size: .
d_call: TRBD1
v_call: TRBV4-2
cdr3_aa: CASSQGTGRYEQYF
cdr3_nt: TGTGCCAGCAGCCAAGGGACAGGGAGGTACGAGCAGTACTTC

j_call: TRBJ1-5
clone_size: few
d_call: .
v_call: TRBV10-1
cdr3_aa: CATRVPRGFANQPQHF
cdr3_nt: TGCGCCACCAGAGTCCCCCGAGGGTTTGCCAATCAGCCCCAGCATTTT

j_call: TRBJ1-3
clone_size: .
d_call: .
v_call: TRBV5-4
cdr3_aa: CASSSRERAGNTIYF
cdr3_nt: TGTGCCAGCAGCTCCCGAGAGAGGGCTGGAAACACCATATATTTT

j_call: TRBJ2-2
clone_size: .
d_call: .
v_call: TRBV6-1
cdr3_aa: CASSEALQVTGELFF
cdr3_nt: TGTGCCAGCAGTGAAGCGTTACAGGTCACCGGGGAGCTGTTTTTT

j_call: TRBJ2-1
clone_size: .
d_call: .
v_call: TRBV10-3
cdr3_aa: CAISESISGGSYNEQFF
cdr3_nt: TGTGCCATCAGTGAGTCGATCAGCGGAGGCTCCTACAATGAGCAGTTCTTC

j_call: TRBJ2-2
clone_size: .
d_call: TRBD1
v_call: TRBV10-3
cdr3_aa: CATTQLTGGSSGELFF
cdr3_nt: TGTGCCACCACGCAACTGACAGGGGGCAGTAGCGGGGAGCTGTTTTTT

j_call: TRBJ1-2
clone_size: .
d_call: TRBD1
v_call: TRBV11-2
cdr3_aa: CASSSGQGVYTF
cdr3_nt: TGTGCCAGCAGCTCGGGACAGGGCGTCTACACCTTC

j_call: TRBJ2-2
clone_size: .
d_call: TRBD1
v_call: TRBV29-1
cdr3_aa: CSVGFGTGRTGELFF
cdr3_nt: TGCAGCGTTGGGTTCGGGACAGGGCGAACCGGGGAGCTGTTTTTT

j_call: TRBJ2-7
clone_size: .
d_call: TRBD2
v_call: TRBV27
cdr3_aa: CATQRTSGLGTYEQYF
cdr3_nt: TGTGCCACCCAAAGGACTAGCGGGCTCGGGACCTACGAGCAGTACTTC